This entry lists 10 T cell receptor beta chains sequenced from one sample in a study of cytomegalovirus exposure and HLA in healthy donors. It was with 60 Vbeta and 13 Jbeta primers that the PCR ran. Sequenced by immunoSEQ multiplex PCR; TCRdb stores in-frame clones only, minus some. The data contain 120,000 or so clones, approximately 77% of them singletons. The sequenced sample was PBMCs. Every receptor here comes from a man in his late teens or twenties in good health and CMV-seronegative.

This chain links TRBV4-2 with TRBJ1-2; 9 bases agree with TRBD1. The CDR3 sequence is 15 residues long. CDR1 LGHNA and CDR2 YNFKEQ come from the germline V gene. V lost 0 bases, J lost 8 bases, and 7 bases stayed unmatched. The CDR3 here is CASSQDSGTGRGYTF. CDR3 bases: TGTGCCAGCAGCCAAGATAGCGGGACAGGGAGAGGCTACACCTTC.

This clone was detected only a few times. V and J are TRBV7-9 and TRBJ1-2, with 8 bases lining up with TRBD1. V lost 3 bases and J lost 8; bases outside the gene matches: 14. Per the germline V gene, CDR1 is SEHNR and CDR2 is FQNEAQ (reference sequence). CDR3 length: 16 residues. CDR3 amino acids: CASSFPGATGVEGYTF. The CDR3 DNA sequence: TGTGCCAGCAGCTTCCCAGGTGCGACAGGGGTAGAAGGCTACACCTTC.

CDR3 amino acids: CASSPSGSVNTEAFF. The CDR3 coding sequence is TGTGCCAGCAGCCCATCCGGCAGCGTGAACACTGAAGCTTTCTTT. The chain has TRBV7-3 and TRBJ1-1, with D unclear. The CDR3 contains 15 residues. V was pared by 5 bases and J by 0 bases, with 13 bases between. The germline CDR1 and CDR2 sequences are SGHTA and FQGTGA.

The chain is built from TRBV9 and TRBJ1-1; the match to TRBD1 covers 8 bases. V trimming: 4 bases; J trimming: 5 bases; junction bases outside the gene matches: 7. CDR1 SGDLS and CDR2 YYNGEE come from the germline V gene. The CDR3 sequence is 14 residues long. CDR3 in amino acids: CASSLITGGTEAFF. CDR3 nucleotides: TGTGCCAGCAGCCTAATCACAGGGGGTACTGAAGCTTTCTTT.

V is TRBV18 and J is TRBJ1-5; D ambiguous. The germline gives CDR1 KGHSH, CDR2 LQKENI. The CDR3 loop spans 14 amino acids. The V and J ends lost 5 bases and 7 bases respectively, with 15 bases between them. This CDR3 is CASSAYREGQPQHF. The CDR3 nucleotides read TGTGCCAGCTCAGCTTATCGAGAGGGCCAGCCCCAGCATTTT.

The chain couples TRBV2 to TRBJ2-1; perhaps TRBD2 as D (6 bases). The germline CDR1 and CDR2 sequences are SNHLY and FYNNEI. The CDR3 length is 14 residues. The V end was cut by 5 bases, the J end by 7 bases, with 15 bases between. CDR3 bases: TGTGCCAGCAGTAGGGACTCCCCTCGGAATGAGCAGTTCTTC. Protein sequence: CASSRDSPRNEQFF.

V and J are TRBV4-2 and TRBJ1-6; 8 positions match TRBD1. CDR3 size: 12 residues. Trimming took 3 bases from V and 16 from J; bases not matched to a gene: 5. CDR1 is LGHNA and CDR2 is YNFKEQ in the germline V gene. The CDR3 spells CASSHAQGALHF. The CDR3 nucleotides read TGTGCCAGCAGCCATGCCCAGGGGGCTCTCCACTTT.

The chain uses TRBV6-4 and TRBJ2-1; 11 positions agree with TRBD2. The J segment lost 3 bases and the V segment lost 4 bases, leaving 2 bases of the junction unmatched. CDR1 is MRHNA, CDR2 SNTAGT, per germline. The CDR3 length is 15 residues. CDR3 sequence (DNA): TGTGCCAGCAGTGCCCTAGCGGGGGGCTACAATGAGCAGTTCTTC. It is translated as CASSALAGGYNEQFF.

This clone was seen only a few times. The chain recombines TRBV19 with TRBJ2-3, with D maybe TRBD1 (6 bases). CDR3 length equals 16 residues. V lost 8 bases and J 6 bases, leaving 24 bases between the germline ends. Germline V gene sequence: CDR1 LNHDA, CDR2 SQIVND (reference sequence). The CDR3 DNA sequence: TGTGCCAGTCAATTATCGAGGGGCAGGGGAGCCGATACGCAGTATTTT. This translates into CASQLSRGRGADTQYF.

This clone showed up just once. The V gene is TRBV18, the J gene TRBJ2-5; D is unresolved. V shed 2 bases and J shed 0 bases, with 4 bases lying between them. CDR3 size: 13 residues. CDR1 and CDR2 from the germline V gene are KGHSH and LQKENI. The CDR3 DNA reads TGTGCCAGCTCACCAGCGTACCAAGAGACCCAGTACTTC. It codes for CASSPAYQETQYF.